This T cell receptor (beta chain) was observed in a study of Ad26.COV2.S vaccination and SARS-CoV-2 variants. Study details: Intramuscular Ad26.COV2.S doses were given once or twice, 56 days apart.

There are a few counts of this clone. This sample's treatment: about 20 received Ad26.COV2.S at low or high dose, single or two shots; 5 received placebo; per-sample allocation not given. Collection of the samples took place on day 63 after the first injection of vaccine or placebo. This CDR3 is built from 15 residues. The germline CDR1 and CDR2 sequences are SGDLS and YYNGEE. Trimming pared 1 base from V and 0 bases from J, leaving 10 bases between. Assay used: immunoSEQ multiplex PCR; TCRdb lists only in-frame clones, some missing. This sample yields 430,000 or so clones, of which 89% are seen a single time; about 2.7% belongs to the top ten.

The material sequenced was peripheral blood, taken in a trial of Ad26.COV2.S vaccine versus placebo. The rearrangement links TRBV9 to TRBJ1-2; possibly TRBD1 for D (5 bases). The sequence derives from a person between 18 and 65 years old who received the Ad26.COV2.S COVID-19 vaccine or a placebo. Written as DNA, the CDR3 is TGTGCCAGCAGCGTATACCAGGGAGCTAACTATGGCTACACCTTC. Translating it yields CASSVYQGANYGYTF.